The clone carrying this T cell receptor (beta chain) was seen more than once but under ten times. Unique molecular identifiers were used in preparing the TCRbeta library. MiXCR, run by TCRdb on the PCR reads, gives a single entry per CDR3 protein. Found here are 250,000 to 350,000 distinct CDR3 sequences, more than 20% of them singletons; the top ten hold roughly 11%. This record belongs to a study of T-cell reconstitution after alpha-beta-depleted transplantation in children. CDR1 and CDR2 (germline): SGDLS, YYNGEE. CDR3 size: 16 residues. Trimming removed 0 bases from V and 5 bases from J; junction bases left unmatched: 4.

The source was PBMCs, mostly from graft donor cells, collected 180 days after TCRalphabeta/CD19-depleted stem cell transplant. This receptor was taken from a male patient younger than 18 who had a stem cell transplant for acute lymphoblastic leukemia, so the T cells may come from the graft donor. The gene calls are TRBV9 and TRBJ2-2; 10 bases are a match to TRBD1. The CDR3 reads CASSVEWTGGTGELFF. The CDR3 nucleotides read TGTGCCAGCAGCGTAGAGTGGACAGGGGGGACCGGGGAGCTGTTTTTT.